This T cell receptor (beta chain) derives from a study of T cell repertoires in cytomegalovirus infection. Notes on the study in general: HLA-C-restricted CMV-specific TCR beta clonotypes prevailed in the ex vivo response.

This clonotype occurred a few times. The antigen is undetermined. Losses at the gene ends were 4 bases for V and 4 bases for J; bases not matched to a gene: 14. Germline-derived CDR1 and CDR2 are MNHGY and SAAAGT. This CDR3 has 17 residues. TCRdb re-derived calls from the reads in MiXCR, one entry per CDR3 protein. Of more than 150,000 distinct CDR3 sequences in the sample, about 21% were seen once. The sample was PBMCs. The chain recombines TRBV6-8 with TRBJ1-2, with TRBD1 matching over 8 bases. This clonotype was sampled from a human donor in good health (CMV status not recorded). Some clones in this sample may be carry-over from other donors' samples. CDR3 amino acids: CASSSPGGTALIYGYTF. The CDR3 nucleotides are TGTGCCAGCAGTTCCCCAGGGGGCACTGCTTTGATCTATGGCTACACCTTC.